This section outlines one T cell receptor beta chain sequence together with its context. Its cognate antigen is unknown. The table came from immunoSEQ multiplex PCR; TCRdb's copy has only in-frame clones and leaves some out. The data show tens of thousands of clones, 85% to 90% seen once. Indicated time point: week 35, safety follow-up. Each vaccine dose was 300 ug of mutant IDH1 20-mer peptide, with topical imiquimod. The data were taken from a study of a mutant IDH1 vaccine in newly diagnosed glioma. The source of this sequence is a man between 25 and 39 years old with glioma. The starting material was PBMCs, obtained from a glioma patient whose treatment included an IDH1 peptide vaccine.

CDR3 coding DNA: TGTGCCAGCAGTCCGACAGGGGATGGCTACAATGAGCAGTTCTTC. Amino acid sequence: CASSPTGDGYNEQFF. This chain connects TRBV6-5 to TRBJ2-1, with 8 positions matching TRBD1. The CDR3 is 15 residues long. Germline values: CDR1 MNHEY, CDR2 SVGAGI. V dropped 5 bases and J dropped 3; count of bases not matched to a gene: 6.